A single TCR beta chain is shown here with its context. Its antigen specificity is not known. One end of the junction is discordant with germline, which a read error may explain. In the prospective study, participants were roughly 18 to 100 years old, resided in 24 geographic areas of the United States, and were enrolled through a virtual design. To assign participants to cohorts, the prospective study relied on clinical history that participants themselves reported in a screening survey and a study questionnaire. Recovered participants in ImmuneRACE Cohort 3 were defined by two consecutive negative NP/OP PCR tests, clearance by a healthcare professional, or resolution of symptoms. In the prospective study, mobile phlebotomists collected whole blood, serum and a nasopharyngeal or oropharyngeal swab from each participant. Prospective study participants could optionally give additional blood draws and questionnaires over a roughly two-month period. Prospective study blood samples were shipped either frozen or at room temperature before DNA extraction.

CDR1 and CDR2, looked up from the germline V gene (reference sequence), are SSHAT and FNYEAQ. Spanning cysteine to phenylalanine, the CDR3 consists of 16 amino acids. CDR3 DNA is the only sequence kept; it has 48 bases, read in frame from the first base. TCRbeta CDR3 regions were amplified from genomic DNA using the immunoSEQ Assay, a bias-controlled multiplex PCR. The published analysis was carried out like this. Nucleated cell counts per sample were estimated from amplification of reference gene primers within the assay. To quantify the absolute abundance of each unique TCRbeta CDR3 rearrangement, sequence reads were collapsed and filtered. For each sample, productive Simpson clonality was calculated as the square root of Simpson's diversity index over productive rearrangements. TCRdb retrieved this table from immuneACCESS and kept in-frame rearrangements only. Not all clones are present; in checked studies, unresolved V genes account for under half, and no reason is known for the remainder. V and J calls and clone size are those listed in that table; D and trimming were worked out from the DNA. In this sample the table shows about 170,000 clones, 70% to 90% of which occur a single time. About 0.8% of the sample is in the top ten clones.

The data stem from a study of blood T cell repertoires in COVID-19 (dated by TCRdb to about 2020). For the study in its entirety: Collaborator samples came from the United States, Italy and Spain and covered acute and convalescent phases of COVID-19. Deeply sampled blood TCRbeta repertoires from subjects exposed to, actively infected with, or recovered from COVID-19 were included in the dataset. A freely available public database, intended as a resource for researchers studying the immune response to SARS-CoV-2, is where the repertoires were released. The samples were drawn from the first 160 participants of the ongoing ImmuneRACE study and from over a thousand subjects provided by 6 global collaborators. A de-identified subject ID, COVID-19 status, age in years and sex were almost always included in the sample metadata. The material from the prospective study consisted of cDNA or gDNA derived from T cells, B-cell-depleted T cells, or PBMCs. HLA class I and class II types, where available, came from metadata supplied by the sample provider rather than from assay-based typing.

The paper's findings and limits, for the study overall: How much clinical and demographic metadata was included differed by source and by participant, and the metadata was provided uncurated.

This sequence uses TRBV7-7 and TRBJ2-5; TRBD2 lines up with 8 middle nucleotides. The sequence derives from a woman under 30 who had recovered from COVID-19. Sequencing input: PBMCs or T cells enriched from blood (not recorded which). This receptor carries the CDR3 CASSRTSRFTGETQYF. The bases are TGTGCTAGCAGCCGGACTAGCCGATTCACCGGGGAGACCCAGTACTTC.